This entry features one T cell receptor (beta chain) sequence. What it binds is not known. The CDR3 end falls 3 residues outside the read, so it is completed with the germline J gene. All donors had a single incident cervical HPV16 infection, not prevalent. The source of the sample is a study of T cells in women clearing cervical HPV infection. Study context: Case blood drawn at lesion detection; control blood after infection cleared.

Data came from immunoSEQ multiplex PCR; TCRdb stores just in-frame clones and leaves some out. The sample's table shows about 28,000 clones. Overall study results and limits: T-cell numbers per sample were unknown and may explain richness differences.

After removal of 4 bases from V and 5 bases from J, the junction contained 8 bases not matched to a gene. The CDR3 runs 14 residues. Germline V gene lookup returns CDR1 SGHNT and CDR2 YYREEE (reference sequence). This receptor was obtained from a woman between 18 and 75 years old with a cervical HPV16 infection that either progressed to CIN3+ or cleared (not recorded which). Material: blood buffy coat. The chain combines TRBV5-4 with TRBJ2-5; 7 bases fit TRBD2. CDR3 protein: CASSGEGREETQYF. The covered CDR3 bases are TGTGCCAGCAGCGGGGAGGGGCGCGAGGAGACC.